A selection of T cell receptor beta chains follows, all from one sample in a study of T cells in Graves' hyperthyroidism and ophthalmopathy. TCRdb re-called the multiplex PCR reads with MiXCR, one entry per CDR3 protein. The table shows 700,000 or so distinct CDR3 sequences, with roughly 14% occurring only once. Sequenced sample: blood. These receptors all stem from a woman between 45 and 65 years old with Graves' ophthalmopathy. Each CDR3 is given with its conserved first and last residue. Fields, in order: clone size, J gene, V gene, D gene, CDR3 protein, CDR3 DNA. The D gene is left open where the match is weak. Some rows mark clone size as missing; the rest say once, few, many or name a class of expanded clone.

-	TRBJ2-1	TRBV10-3	TRBD2	CASSYSGLADSYNEQFF	TGTGCCAGCAGTTACTCGGGACTAGCAGATTCCTACAATGAGCAGTTCTTC
-	TRBJ1-2	TRBV19	TRBD1	CASSDGQGVGYGYTF	TGTGCCAGTAGCGACGGACAGGGGGTGGGCTATGGCTACACCTTC
many	TRBJ2-5	TRBV7-9	TRBD1	CASSSTGTGVRETQYF	TGTGCCAGCAGCTCCACCGGGACAGGGGTTCGAGAGACCCAGTACTTC
few	TRBJ2-3	TRBV19	TRBD1	CASSIGSTGGTDTQYF	TGTGCCAGTAGTATTGGGTCGACAGGGGGCACAGATACGCAGTATTTT
many	TRBJ2-1	TRBV18	TRBD2	CASSWTSGSDEQFF	TGTGCCAGCTCCTGGACTAGCGGGAGTGATGAGCAGTTCTTC
-	TRBJ2-7	TRBV7-8	TRBD2	CASSPRGGWGAYEQYF	TGTGCCAGCAGCCCCCGGGGGGGGTGGGGAGCCTACGAGCAGTACTTC
-	TRBJ2-2	TRBV25-1	-	CASKPGSRTGELFF	TGTGCCAGCAAACCGGGTTCTAGGACCGGGGAGCTGTTTTTT
many	TRBJ1-5	TRBV28	-	CASSLINGRVGQPQHF	TGTGCCAGCAGTTTAATCAATGGCAGGGTTGGTCAGCCCCAGCATTTT
-	TRBJ2-3	TRBV29-1	TRBD2	CSVELAGGSTDTQYF	TGCAGCGTTGAATTAGCGGGGGGGAGCACAGATACGCAGTATTTT
few	TRBJ2-2	TRBV4-2	TRBD1	CASSLPGQPTGELFF	TGTGCCAGCAGCCTCCCGGGACAGCCCACCGGGGAGCTGTTTTTT
many	TRBJ2-1	TRBV28	TRBD2	CASSLWVASGSANEQFF	TGTGCCAGCAGTTTGTGGGTAGCTAGCGGGAGCGCTAATGAGCAGTTCTTC
few	TRBJ1-5	TRBV6-2/TRBV6-3	TRBD1	CASSRTGAGLNSNQPQHF	TGTGCCAGCAGCCGGACAGGGGCCGGACTGAATAGCAATCAGCCCCAGCATTTT
few	TRBJ1-5	TRBV7-2	-	CASSLGHLNQPQHF	TGTGCCAGCAGCTTGGGACACCTGAATCAGCCCCAGCATTTT
-	TRBJ1-1	TRBV29-1	-	CSVGSPRGTEAFF	TGCAGCGTTGGCTCGCCTAGGGGCACTGAAGCTTTCTTT
many	TRBJ2-7	TRBV30	-	CAWSGGFGSYEQYF	TGTGCCTGGAGTGGGGGATTCGGCTCCTACGAGCAGTACTTC
many	TRBJ2-7	TRBV28	-	CASSLGSERSYEQYF	TGTGCCAGCAGTTTAGGTAGCGAGCGCTCCTACGAGCAGTACTTC
many	TRBJ1-1	TRBV20-1	-	CSARVGPQGDPWSEAFF	TGCAGTGCTAGAGTTGGGCCACAGGGCGACCCTTGGTCTGAAGCTTTCTTT
many	TRBJ1-2	TRBV5-1	-	CASSLPGMGYTF	TGCGCCAGCAGCTTGCCAGGGATGGGCTACACCTTC
-	TRBJ1-3	TRBV7-2	-	CASSLVPIGNTIYF	TGTGCCAGCAGCTTAGTTCCAATCGGAAACACCATATATTTT
many	TRBJ1-1	TRBV11-2	-	CASSSWKGFGNTEAFF	TGTGCCAGCAGCTCCTGGAAGGGTTTCGGGAACACTGAAGCTTTCTTT
many	TRBJ2-1	TRBV13	TRBD1	CASSPDRGQNNEQFF	TGTGCCAGCAGCCCAGACAGGGGGCAGAACAATGAGCAGTTCTTC
-	TRBJ2-1	TRBV6-2/TRBV6-3	-	CASSYPGRYYNEQFF	TGTGCCAGCAGTTACCCCGGACGGTACTACAATGAGCAGTTCTTC
many	TRBJ1-1	TRBV7-2	TRBD1	CASSLAKIHRGNTEAFF	TGTGCCAGCAGCTTAGCGAAAATCCACAGGGGGAACACTGAAGCTTTCTTT
-	TRBJ2-7	TRBV12-3/TRBV12-4	TRBD1	CAGPRDRGLYEQYF	TGTGCCGGCCCCCGGGACAGGGGATTGTACGAGCAGTACTTC
-	TRBJ1-2	TRBV6-1	TRBD1	CASSEAGQGYGYTF	TGTGCCAGCAGTGAAGCGGGACAGGGTTATGGCTACACCTTC
-	TRBJ2-1	TRBV2	-	CASTPTGRDEQFF	TGTGCCAGCACGCCGACAGGGAGGGATGAGCAGTTCTTC
few	TRBJ2-3	TRBV24-1	-	CATSGLAGSSTDTQYF	TGTGCCACCAGTGGTTTGGCAGGGTCTAGCACAGATACGCAGTATTTT
many	TRBJ2-3	TRBV7-2	-	CASSLAAIARSTDTQYF	TGTGCCAGCAGCTTAGCCGCTATAGCGCGGAGCACAGATACGCAGTATTTT
many	TRBJ2-7	TRBV25-1	TRBD1	CASSEVLQGANEQYF	TGTGCCAGCAGTGAAGTTTTACAGGGGGCAAACGAGCAGTACTTC
-	TRBJ2-1	TRBV27	-	CASSLSGGIYNEQFF	TGTGCCAGCAGTTTATCTGGCGGGATATACAACGAGCAGTTCTTC
few	TRBJ1-5	TRBV20-1	-	CSARLGGEGNQPQHF	TGCAGTGCTAGACTAGGGGGGGAGGGCAATCAGCCCCAGCATTTT
many	TRBJ2-1	TRBV7-9	-	CASSVNGYEQFF	TGTGCCAGCAGCGTAAACGGGTATGAGCAGTTCTTC
few	TRBJ1-5	TRBV6-2/TRBV6-3	-	CASSYLPGGPNQPQHF	TGTGCCAGCAGTTACCTCCCGGGGGGCCCAAATCAGCCCCAGCATTTT
few	TRBJ2-5	TRBV10-3	-	CAISPTGSGETQYF	TGTGCCATCAGCCCCACCGGGAGCGGGGAGACCCAGTACTTC
-	TRBJ2-4	TRBV19	TRBD1	CASSIATGGFSAKNIQYF	TGTGCCAGTAGTATAGCGACAGGGGGCTTTTCGGCCAAAAACATTCAGTACTTC
many	TRBJ1-2	TRBV24-1	TRBD1	CATSDRGHGYTF	TGTGCCACCAGTGACAGGGGGCACGGCTACACCTTC
-	TRBJ2-1	TRBV20-1	-	CSARDLLANSYNEQFF	TGCAGTGCTAGAGATTTATTGGCTAACTCCTACAATGAGCAGTTCTTC
few	TRBJ2-6	TRBV9	-	CASSVALSGANVLTF	TGTGCCAGCAGCGTAGCTCTGTCTGGGGCCAACGTCCTGACTTTC
many	TRBJ2-1	TRBV20-1	TRBD2	CSARNSGSSNEQFF	TGCAGTGCTAGAAACAGCGGGAGTAGTAATGAGCAGTTCTTC
many	TRBJ2-3	TRBV5-8	-	CASSFFTGESWADTQYF	TGTGCCAGCAGCTTTTTTACGGGGGAGTCTTGGGCAGATACGCAGTATTTT
-	TRBJ1-1	TRBV27	TRBD1	CASSWGQGATTEAFF	TGTGCCAGCAGTTGGGGACAGGGGGCGACTACTGAAGCTTTCTTT
many	TRBJ2-7	TRBV28	TRBD1	CASSLPPGQGYEQYF	TGTGCCAGCAGCCTCCCTCCGGGACAGGGTTACGAGCAGTACTTC
many	TRBJ2-5	TRBV6-1	-	CASQSRGASETQYF	TGTGCCAGCCAGAGTAGGGGGGCGAGCGAGACCCAGTACTTC